Below, 16 T cell receptor beta chains from the same sample are listed, as sequenced in a study of tumor-infiltrating lymphocytes in primary liver carcinoma. Total RNA (around 500 ng) served as template for TCR beta cDNA synthesis primed by a constant-region primer. ARM-PCR was slightly modified, and three nested multiplex PCR rounds with it gave rise to the TCR beta libraries. In the first two PCR rounds, TRBV1-TRBV30 forward primers were paired with a C-beta reverse primer, and each round lasted roughly 10 cycles. TCRdb fed the multiplex PCR reads into MiXCR, producing one record per CDR3 protein. The sample consists of a few hundred thousand distinct CDR3 sequences, 50% to 60% of them appearing once. Blood RNA originated from unsorted whole blood, with germline DNA additionally extracted. Sequenced sample: peripheral blood. All receptors come from a woman in her twenties or thirties with primary liver carcinoma and hepatitis B virus infection.

In the case of this clonotype: Germline and junction disagree at one end, which may indicate a read error. V gene TRBV29-1 combines with J gene TRBJ2-3; D remains ambiguous. The CDR3 is made up of 12 amino acids. The germline V gene has CDR1 SQVTM and CDR2 ANQGSEA. CDR3 in DNA: TGCAGCGTTGTACCCTCCACATATACGCAGTATTTT. This sequence encodes CSVVPSTYTQYF.

The chain combines TRBV6-1 with TRBJ1-1; 7 positions match TRBD1. Unmatched junction bases numbered 6, after V lost 4 bases and J lost 4 bases. Germline loops: CDR1 MNHNS, CDR2 SASEGT. CDR3 length: 14 amino acids. In nucleotides, the CDR3 is TGTGCCAGCAGTGTAGACAGGGCAAGCACTGAAGCTTTCTTT. The encoded protein is CASSVDRASTEAFF.

As regards this clonotype: One end of the junction varies from germline; a read error may be responsible. This chain joins TRBV12-5 and TRBJ2-2; D is perhaps TRBD2 (5 bases). The CDR3 has 16 amino acids. CDR1 and CDR2 (germline): LGHNT, FRNRAP. The CDR3 reads CASGLGDPAETGKLFF. CDR3 in DNA: TGTGCTAGTGGTTTGGGAGACCCAGCGGAGACCGGGAAGCTGTTTTTT.

V gene TRBV28 combines with J gene TRBJ2-3, with D tentatively TRBD1 (6 bases). Germline loops: CDR1 MDHEN, CDR2 SYDVKM. Deletions cut 8 bases from V and 6 bases from J, with 18 bases between. CDR3 length: 14 residues. Written as DNA, the CDR3 is TGTGCCAGCCGACTGCAGGGGCAATATGATACGCAGTATTTT. Translation gives CASRLQGQYDTQYF.

The chain has TRBV5-8 and TRBJ2-5, with D perhaps TRBD2 (7 bases). There are 14 residues in the CDR3. Germline V gene sequence: CDR1 SGHTS, CDR2 YDEGEE. Trimming removed 4 bases from V and 5 bases from J, with 15 bases in between. The CDR3 nucleotides read TGTGCCAGCAGCCATTGGGGGGGCACGGAGACCCAGTACTTC. This translates into CASSHWGGTETQYF.

Comments on this clonotype: The junction departs from germline at one end; a sequencing error may be responsible. This chain links TRBV4-1 with TRBJ2-7; 8 positions agree with TRBD1. CDR1 is MGHRA and CDR2 is YSYEKL in the germline V gene. The CDR3 runs 14 residues. The chain's CDR3 is CSSSRDRGVYEQYF. CDR3 in DNA: TGCTCCAGCAGCCGCGACAGGGGAGTCTACGAGCAGTACTTC.

With regard to this clonotype: The junction and the germline gene differ at one end; a read error may be behind it. The chain is built from TRBV11-2 and TRBJ2-3; D not resolved. The CDR3 runs 12 residues. The germline gives CDR1 SGHAT, CDR2 FQNNGV. CDR3 sequence reads: CASSLSSGTQYF. The CDR3 DNA is TGTGCTAGCAGCCTCTCCTCGGGTACGCAGTATTTT.

This clonotype has a single count. The V gene is TRBV10-2, the J gene TRBJ2-1; 11 bases agree with TRBD2. CDR3 length: 16 residues. CDR1 and CDR2 (germline): WSHSY, SAAADI. Germline trimming cut 1 base from V and 7 bases from J; bases unmatched to any gene: 6. CDR3: CASSEFSGRALNEQFF. DNA of the CDR3: TGCGCCAGCAGTGAGTTTAGCGGGAGGGCCCTGAATGAGCAGTTCTTC.

This CDR3 is CASSLTLEQYF. CDR3 sequence (DNA): TGTGCCAGCAGCTTAACGTTAGAGCAGTACTTC. The chain uses TRBV7-9 and TRBJ2-7; D is unresolved. The CDR3 length is 11 residues. Germline V gene sequence: CDR1 SEHNR, CDR2 FQNEAQ (reference sequence). V dropped 2 bases and J dropped 7 bases, with 6 bases sitting between them.

The rearrangement uses TRBV11-2 and TRBJ2-1, with D perhaps given as TRBD1 or TRBD2 (5 bases each). Per the germline V gene, CDR1 is SGHAT and CDR2 is FQNNGV. Trimming removed 5 bases at V and 8 bases at J, with 19 bases between. The CDR3 has 15 residues. CDR3 nucleotides: TGTGCCAGCAGCGCCAAGACGGGGACGTACGATGAGCAGTTCTTC. Protein sequence: CASSAKTGTYDEQFF. The full variable domain, completed using reference TRBV11-2 and TRBJ2-1, is EAGVAQSPRYKIIEKRQSVAFWCNPISGHATLYWYQQILGQGPKLLIQFQNNGVVDDSQLPKDRFSAERLKGVDSTLKIQPAKLEDSAVYLCASSAKTGTYDEQFFGPGTRLTVL.

Notes on this clonotype: An end of the junction differs from the germline gene, which may be a read error. The chain has TRBV11-3 and TRBJ2-1; 7 positions agree with TRBD2. CDR3 length equals 15 residues. In germline, CDR1 is SGHNT, CDR2 YENEEA. CDR3 amino acids: CASSLDPSGCNEQFF. Written as DNA, the CDR3 is TGTGCCAGTAGCTTAGACCCTAGCGGCTGCAATGAGCAGTTCTTC.

This clonotype was picked up many times. This chain connects TRBV6-1 to TRBJ2-3, with 11 bases lining up with TRBD2. V trimming: 1 base; J trimming: 3 bases; junction bases outside the gene matches: 6. The CDR3 loop spans 17 amino acids. Germline V gene lookup returns CDR1 MNHNS and CDR2 SASEGT. CDR3 sequence (DNA): TGTGCCAGCAGTGAAGGGATAGCGGGAGGGCCAACAGATACGCAGTATTTT. Encoded protein: CASSEGIAGGPTDTQYF.

Within the sample, this clonotype is medium-sized (0.01 to 0.1%). The V gene is TRBV11-2, the J gene TRBJ2-3, with D possibly matching TRBD2 (5 bases). The CDR3 extends over 13 amino acids. Germline values: CDR1 SGHAT, CDR2 FQNNGV. V was clipped by 5 bases and J by 5 bases, with 11 bases between them. The DNA for the CDR3 is TGTGCCAGCAGCCCAGTGGGGAGAGATACGCAGTATTTT. As protein: CASSPVGRDTQYF. Full variable domain (outside the CDR3, taken from reference TRBV11-2 and TRBJ2-3): EAGVAQSPRYKIIEKRQSVAFWCNPISGHATLYWYQQILGQGPKLLIQFQNNGVVDDSQLPKDRFSAERLKGVDSTLKIQPAKLEDSAVYLCASSPVGRDTQYFGPGTRLTVL.

The chain combines TRBV10-3 with TRBJ2-7; TRBD1 matches 7 bases. The CDR3 loop spans 12 amino acids. Unmatched junction bases numbered 3, after V lost 3 bases and J lost 7 bases. In germline, CDR1 is ENHRY, CDR2 SYGVKD. This CDR3 is CAISEQGREQYF. The CDR3 nucleotides are TGTGCCATCAGTGAACAGGGGCGAGAGCAGTACTTC.

There are many counts of this clonotype. The gene calls are TRBV6-6 and TRBJ1-5; D possibly corresponds to TRBD1 (6 bases). Trimming removed 6 bases at V and 3 bases at J, with 12 bases between. The CDR3 totals 14 residues. CDR1 and CDR2 from the germline V gene are MNHNY and SVGAGI (reference sequence). CDR3 nucleotides: TGTGCCAGCAGCCCCGACAGGTCCAATCAGCCCCAGCATTTT. The encoded protein is CASSPDRSNQPQHF.

There are many counts of this clonotype. The genes are TRBV6-2 or TRBV6-3 and TRBJ1-5, with D possibly being TRBD1 (6 bases). The CDR3 is made up of 16 amino acids. Germline-derived CDR1 and CDR2 are MNHEY and SVGEGT. V was shortened by 2 bases and J by 1 base, with 12 bases between the two germline ends. Here the CDR3 DNA reads TGTGCCAGCAGTTACATGGGCAGGGGAAGCAATCAGCCCCAGCATTTT. Its translation: CASSYMGRGSNQPQHF.